This TCR beta chain was found in a study of blood T cells in healthy people across ages. Study-level results: In long-lived donors, naive CD4+ cell counts and diversity exceeded those of aged donors.

A second PCR, run for about 6 to 11 cycles, used a sample-barcoded 5' primer plus a J-beta primer mix. TCRdb passed the 5' RACE reads through MiXCR, listing each CDR3 protein once. The data show 1,500,000 or so distinct CDR3 sequences, with 42% seen just once and about 4% held by the top ten. This CDR3 is 16 amino acids long. Germline loops: CDR1 SGDLS, CDR2 YYNGEE. The V segment lost 0 bases and the J segment 3 bases; nucleotides outside the gene matches: 5. About this clonotype itself: Its antigen is not identified.

Isolated PBMCs totaled at least 7 million in each sample. The chain uses TRBV9 and TRBJ2-1; 8 nucleotides align to TRBD2. The receptor comes from a woman aged 18-35 years in good health. Sequenced material: blood. The CDR3 reads CASSVAGGGIYNEQFF. The CDR3 nucleotides read TGTGCCAGCAGCGTAGCCGGCGGGGGGATCTACAATGAGCAGTTCTTC.